Listed below are T cell receptor beta chains from one sample, sequenced in a study of blood T cell repertoires in COVID-19. Profiled with immunoSEQ multiplex PCR; TCRdb holds only in-frame clones, not every one. This table holds 200,000 to 250,000 clones, roughly 84% found once. Sequences were obtained from peripheral blood. Receptors originate from a woman at least 80 years old with COVID-19, enrolled during active disease. Both conserved end residues are part of each CDR3. Each record gives: J gene, clone size, D gene, V gene, CDR3 protein, CDR3 DNA. D genes are given only for firm matches. A clone size is listed for some rows: how often the clone was seen (once, few, many), or a class if it is expanded.

J: TRBJ2-7
size: -
D: -
V: TRBV19
CDR3: CASAPGMPPYEQYF
DNA: TGTGCCAGTGCGCCGGGGATGCCCCCCTACGAGCAGTACTTC

J: TRBJ1-5
size: -
D: TRBD1
V: TRBV3-1/TRBV3-2
CDR3: CASSGSSRDRLDYSNQPQHF
DNA: TGTGCCAGCAGCGGAAGCAGCCGGGACAGGCTCGATTATAGCAATCAGCCCCAGCATTTT

J: TRBJ2-5
size: once
D: -
V: TRBV5-1
CDR3: CASSLASRETQYF
DNA: TGCGCCAGCAGCTTGGCGTCTCGAGAGACCCAGTACTTC

J: TRBJ1-1
size: -
D: TRBD1
V: TRBV7-9
CDR3: CASSPNVMGTGDEAFF
DNA: TGTGCCAGCAGCCCTAACGTGATGGGGACAGGGGACGAAGCTTTCTTT

J: TRBJ2-3
size: -
D: TRBD2
V: TRBV5-4
CDR3: CASSLGPAGATDTQYF
DNA: TGTGCCAGCAGCTTGGGCCCAGCGGGGGCCACAGATACGCAGTATTTT

J: TRBJ1-2
size: -
D: TRBD1
V: TRBV19
CDR3: CASSTINGQVNYGYTF
DNA: TGTGCCAGTAGTACAATAAACGGACAGGTGAACTATGGCTACACCTTC

J: TRBJ1-5
size: -
D: -
V: TRBV5-4
CDR3: CASSDRDNNQPQHF
DNA: TGTGCCAGCAGCGACCGGGACAACAATCAGCCCCAGCATTTT

J: TRBJ1-2
size: once
D: TRBD1
V: TRBV7-3
CDR3: CASSLYVGDSYGYTF
DNA: TGTGCCAGCAGCTTGTACGTAGGGGACAGCTATGGCTACACCTTC

J: TRBJ1-5
size: -
D: -
V: TRBV10-3
CDR3: CAISESRGSGEGNQPQHF
DNA: TGTGCCATCAGTGAGTCGAGGGGTAGCGGGGAGGGGAATCAGCCCCAGCATTTT

J: TRBJ2-1
size: -
D: TRBD2
V: TRBV11-2
CDR3: CASSLEGLAGDYEQFF
DNA: TGTGCCAGCAGCTTAGAGGGGCTAGCGGGGGACTATGAGCAGTTCTTC

J: TRBJ2-3
size: once
D: -
V: TRBV4-2
CDR3: CASSQTPGPSYASTDTQYF
DNA: TGTGCCAGCAGCCAAACTCCAGGACCTAGCTACGCTAGCACAGATACGCAGTATTTT

J: TRBJ2-3
size: once
D: TRBD1
V: TRBV7-8
CDR3: CASSLQGVRADTQYF
DNA: TGTGCCAGCAGCTTGCAGGGGGTCCGGGCAGATACGCAGTATTTT

J: TRBJ1-2
size: once
D: -
V: TRBV3-1/TRBV3-2
CDR3: CASSQAGSAANYGYTF
DNA: TGTGCCAGCAGCCAAGCAGGGTCGGCGGCTAACTATGGCTACACCTTC

J: TRBJ2-4
size: -
D: TRBD2
V: TRBV3-1/TRBV3-2
CDR3: CASSPHGGGDVKNIQYF
DNA: TGTGCCAGCAGCCCGCACGGCGGGGGGGATGTCAAAAACATTCAGTACTTC

J: TRBJ2-7
size: -
D: TRBD1
V: TRBV4-1
CDR3: CASSQERDRWSSYEQYF
DNA: TGCGCCAGCAGCCAGGAAAGGGACAGGTGGAGCTCCTACGAGCAGTACTTC

J: TRBJ2-2
size: -
D: TRBD1
V: TRBV6-6
CDR3: CALWDRGYRELFF
DNA: TGTGCCCTCTGGGACAGGGGGTATAGGGAGCTGTTTTTT

J: TRBJ2-3
size: -
D: TRBD2
V: TRBV5-4
CDR3: CASSSWASGGHRQTQYF
DNA: TGTGCCAGCAGCTCCTGGGCGAGCGGGGGCCACCGTCAGACGCAGTATTTT

J: TRBJ2-7
size: -
D: -
V: TRBV11-3
CDR3: CASSLEGGEQYF
DNA: TGTGCCAGCAGCTTAGAGGGGGGCGAGCAGTACTTC

J: TRBJ2-2
size: -
D: -
V: TRBV28
CDR3: CASSLSTGELFF
DNA: TGTGCCAGCAGTCTATCGACAGGGGAGCTGTTTTTT

J: TRBJ2-1
size: -
D: TRBD2
V: TRBV7-9
CDR3: CASSSTGGPWNEQFF
DNA: TGTGCCAGCAGCTCCACGGGGGGGCCTTGGAATGAGCAGTTCTTC

J: TRBJ1-5
size: -
D: -
V: TRBV5-1
CDR3: CASSSEGGQGQPQHF
DNA: TGCGCCAGCAGCTCAGAGGGAGGGCAGGGTCAGCCCCAGCATTTT

J: TRBJ2-7
size: once
D: -
V: TRBV5-1
CDR3: CASSFGASTEQYF
DNA: TGCGCCAGCAGCTTTGGGGCGTCCACCGAGCAGTACTTC

J: TRBJ2-4
size: few
D: -
V: TRBV19
CDR3: CASSIVGQLGIGGAKNIQYF
DNA: TGTGCCAGTAGTATAGTCGGACAGCTAGGGATAGGCGGGGCCAAAAACATTCAGTACTTC

J: TRBJ2-3
size: few
D: TRBD2
V: TRBV18
CDR3: CASSPLSGGTDTQYF
DNA: TGTGCCAGCTCGCCTCTTAGCGGGGGCACAGATACGCAGTATTTT

J: TRBJ1-1
size: -
D: TRBD1
V: TRBV18
CDR3: CASSPPMRQGIEAFF
DNA: TGTGCCAGCTCACCACCGATGAGACAGGGAATTGAAGCTTTCTTT

J: TRBJ1-2
size: -
D: TRBD1
V: TRBV28
CDR3: CASRTSGGRTYGYTF
DNA: TGTGCCAGCAGGACATCAGGGGGAAGAACCTATGGCTACACCTTC

J: TRBJ2-1
size: -
D: TRBD1
V: TRBV12-5
CDR3: CASGPGQGVYNEQFF
DNA: TGTGCTAGTGGCCCCGGACAGGGGGTCTACAATGAGCAGTTCTTC

J: TRBJ2-2
size: -
D: TRBD1
V: TRBV10-3
CDR3: CAISDKTGALGELFF
DNA: TGTGCCATCAGTGACAAGACAGGGGCGCTCGGGGAGCTGTTTTTT

J: TRBJ2-3
size: -
D: -
V: TRBV6-2/TRBV6-3
CDR3: CASSSGTSNSDTQYF
DNA: TGTGCCAGCAGCTCTGGGACTTCAAATTCAGATACGCAGTATTTT

J: TRBJ1-2
size: -
D: TRBD1
V: TRBV2
CDR3: CASRGQGDNYGYTF
DNA: TGTGCCAGCAGGGGACAGGGTGATAACTATGGCTACACCTTC

J: TRBJ1-1
size: -
D: TRBD1
V: TRBV7-2
CDR3: CASSPPDRVAFF
DNA: TGTGCCAGCAGCCCTCCGGACAGGGTGGCTTTCTTT

J: TRBJ2-1
size: -
D: -
V: TRBV14
CDR3: CASSPTGLPPFSYNEQFF
DNA: TGTGCCAGCAGCCCTACTGGTTTGCCTCCTTTCTCCTACAATGAGCAGTTCTTC

J: TRBJ1-3
size: -
D: TRBD1
V: TRBV5-1
CDR3: CASSLAQGAVGNTIYF
DNA: TGCGCCAGCAGCTTGGCTCAGGGGGCGGTTGGAAACACCATATATTTT

J: TRBJ1-2
size: few
D: -
V: TRBV28
CDR3: CASRQEYYGYTF
DNA: TGTGCCAGCAGACAGGAATACTATGGCTACACCTTC

J: TRBJ2-1
size: once
D: -
V: TRBV19
CDR3: CASSIQGGVDEQFF
DNA: TGTGCCAGTAGTATTCAGGGAGGAGTCGATGAGCAGTTCTTC

J: TRBJ2-5
size: once
D: TRBD2
V: TRBV6-5
CDR3: CASSYSRGEGTQYF
DNA: TGTGCCAGCAGTTACTCGAGAGGGGAGGGGACCCAGTACTTC

J: TRBJ1-3
size: once
D: TRBD1
V: TRBV19
CDR3: CASHTLTGTGNTIYF
DNA: TGTGCCAGTCACACCCTGACAGGGACTGGAAACACCATATATTTT

J: TRBJ1-4
size: once
D: TRBD1
V: TRBV28
CDR3: CASSPTGTGSEKLFF
DNA: TGTGCCAGCAGCCCTACCGGGACAGGGAGTGAAAAACTGTTTTTT

J: TRBJ2-5
size: -
D: TRBD1
V: TRBV6-5
CDR3: CASSPGQAWLETQYF
DNA: TGTGCCAGCAGTCCGGGACAGGCATGGTTGGAGACCCAGTACTTC

J: TRBJ2-2
size: -
D: -
V: TRBV7-9
CDR3: CASSAQLASTGELFF
DNA: TGTGCCAGCAGCGCCCAACTAGCTTCCACCGGGGAGCTGTTTTTT

J: TRBJ2-5
size: -
D: TRBD2
V: TRBV3-1/TRBV3-2
CDR3: CASSQRTSGGRETQYF
DNA: TGTGCCAGCAGCCAAAGGACTAGCGGGGGCCGGGAGACCCAGTACTTC

J: TRBJ2-5
size: -
D: -
V: TRBV7-9
CDR3: CASSSFLLQETQYF
DNA: TGTGCCAGCAGCTCCTTCCTACTCCAAGAGACCCAGTACTTC

J: TRBJ2-3
size: -
D: TRBD2
V: TRBV2
CDR3: CASSPRAGGRGTDTQYF
DNA: TGTGCCAGCAGTCCCCGAGCGGGGGGGCGTGGCACAGATACGCAGTATTTT

J: TRBJ1-6
size: -
D: TRBD1
V: TRBV6-5
CDR3: CASSYSGTGDNSPLHF
DNA: TGTGCCAGCAGTTACTCAGGGACAGGGGATAATTCACCCCTCCACTTT

J: TRBJ2-1
size: -
D: TRBD2
V: TRBV7-9
CDR3: CASTLAGGNEQFF
DNA: TGTGCCAGCACCCTTGCGGGGGGCAATGAGCAGTTCTTC

J: TRBJ2-1
size: -
D: -
V: TRBV10-2
CDR3: CASSGINVDEQFF
DNA: TGCGCCAGCAGTGGTATTAATGTCGATGAGCAGTTCTTC

J: TRBJ2-3
size: -
D: TRBD2
V: TRBV29-1
CDR3: CSVVVTLAGGQGTQYF
DNA: TGCAGCGTTGTTGTTACGTTAGCGGGGGGGCAGGGTACGCAGTATTTT

J: TRBJ1-1
size: -
D: -
V: TRBV6-6
CDR3: CASSYTGPNTEAFF
DNA: TGTGCCAGCAGTTACACGGGTCCGAACACTGAAGCTTTCTTT

J: TRBJ1-6
size: few
D: TRBD1
V: TRBV6-5
CDR3: CASRTGQAYNSPLHF
DNA: TGTGCCAGCAGAACGGGACAGGCTTATAATTCACCCCTCCACTTT

J: TRBJ1-2
size: -
D: -
V: TRBV19
CDR3: CASSIIGTPQDGYTF
DNA: TGTGCCAGTAGTATTATCGGGACACCCCAGGATGGCTACACCTTC

J: TRBJ1-1
size: -
D: -
V: TRBV18
CDR3: CASSPPTGNTEAFF
DNA: TGTGCCAGCTCACCACCGACGGGAAACACTGAAGCTTTCTTT

J: TRBJ2-6
size: -
D: -
V: TRBV7-6
CDR3: CASSSNRAGAGANVLTF
DNA: TGTGCCAGCAGCTCGAATCGAGCAGGCGCTGGGGCCAACGTCCTGACTTTC

J: TRBJ2-7
size: -
D: -
V: TRBV18
CDR3: CASSPRRGYEQYF
DNA: TGTGCCAGCTCACCAAGAAGGGGCTACGAGCAGTACTTC

J: TRBJ1-1
size: -
D: -
V: TRBV5-8
CDR3: CASSLKQGLKTEAFF
DNA: TGTGCCAGCAGCTTAAAACAGGGTCTTAAGACTGAAGCTTTCTTT

J: TRBJ1-4
size: -
D: -
V: TRBV18
CDR3: CASSTQGSKEKLFF
DNA: TGTGCCAGCTCGACCCAGGGAAGTAAGGAAAAACTGTTTTTT

J: TRBJ1-2
size: few
D: -
V: TRBV2
CDR3: CASNKQGVYGYTF
DNA: TGTGCCAGCAATAAGCAGGGCGTCTATGGCTACACCTTC